The 27 T cell receptor beta chains below were found in one sample sequenced in a study of identifying expanded T cells in peripheral blood. The repertoire was sequenced with immunoSEQ multiplex PCR; TCRdb's copy has only in-frame clones and lacks some. This table has about 80,000 clones, roughly 90% appearing once. The specimen was blood. Receptors originate from a person aged 18 to 70 in good health.

The rearrangement links TRBV6-4 to TRBJ2-7; TRBD1 is a possible D gene (5 bases). Germline-derived CDR1 and CDR2 are MRHNA and SNTAGT. The ends were cut back, 10 bases at V and 0 bases at J, with 13 bases in the middle. The CDR3 has 13 amino acids. The CDR3: CAKRDSSSYEQYF. The DNA of the CDR3 is TGTGCCAAAAGAGACAGTAGCTCCTACGAGCAGTACTTC.

The chain couples TRBV30 to TRBJ1-1; TRBD1 agrees at 9 bases. J was trimmed by 4 bases and V by 1 base; bases with no gene match: 22. The germline V gene has CDR1 GTSNPN and CDR2 SVGIG (reference sequence). This CDR3 is built from 20 residues. The CDR3 nucleotides are TGTGCCTGGAGTGAGTCGTGGAGTTCCGGGACAGGGACGTATGGCACTGAAGCTTTCTTT. Protein: CAWSESWSSGTGTYGTEAFF.

The chain employs TRBV6-6 and TRBJ1-3; no definite D call. V lost 0 bases and J lost 12, with 15 bases in between. CDR1 is MNHNY, CDR2 SVGAGI, per germline (reference sequence). This CDR3 has 14 residues. The DNA for the CDR3 is TGTGCCAGCAGTTACTCGATTCAATTAACAGACATATATTTT. Residues: CASSYSIQLTDIYF.

The V gene is TRBV5-6, the J gene TRBJ2-2; D is ambiguous. The CDR3 loop spans 15 amino acids. From germline, CDR1 is SGHDT and CDR2 YYEEEE. V was clipped by 6 bases and J by 2 bases, with 14 bases between them. The CDR3 region is CASTRLPPNTGELFF. As DNA, the CDR3 is TGTGCCAGCACTAGACTCCCTCCTAACACCGGGGAGCTGTTTTTT.

V is TRBV4-2 and J is TRBJ1-6; 8 nucleotides match TRBD1. Germline V gives CDR1 LGHNA, CDR2 YNFKEQ. CDR3 length equals 15 residues. V dropped 4 bases and J dropped 5; count of bases not matched to a gene: 4. CDR3 in amino acids: CASSLLGQDNSPLHF. DNA for the CDR3: TGTGCCAGCAGCCTGTTGGGACAGGATAATTCACCCCTCCACTTT.

The chain has TRBV4-1 and TRBJ1-2; D gene uncertain. With 3 bases removed from V and 5 bases from J, the gap between germline ends came to 16 bases. From germline, CDR1 is MGHRA and CDR2 YSYEKL. This CDR3 is 15 amino acids long. Written as DNA, the CDR3 is TGCGCCAGCAGCCACGACCGTCAGGAACTATATGGCTACACCTTC. Amino acids: CASSHDRQELYGYTF.

This clone occurred a few times. The chain links TRBV19 to TRBJ1-5, with 7 nucleotides matching TRBD1. Per germline, CDR1 LNHDA and CDR2 SQIVND (reference sequence). The CDR3 consists of 14 residues. The V segment lost 8 bases and the J segment 0 bases; nucleotides outside the gene matches: 4. The CDR3 spells CASYDRASNQPQHF. In DNA form, the CDR3 reads TGTGCCAGTTATGACAGGGCTAGCAATCAGCCCCAGCATTTT.

The chain links TRBV2 to TRBJ1-2; D is unresolved. The V end lost 5 bases, the J end lost 8 bases, and 9 bases lay between the germline ends. The germline gives CDR1 SNHLY, CDR2 FYNNEI. CDR3 length equals 11 residues. The CDR3 coding sequence is TGTGCCAGCAGTAGGGTGGGCGGCTACACCTTC. Encoded protein: CASSRVGGYTF.

The chain employs TRBV5-6 and TRBJ2-1; D possibly corresponds to TRBD1 (5 bases). Germline CDR1 reads SGHDT; CDR2 reads YYEEEE. Deletions cut 0 bases from V and 7 bases from J, with 14 bases between. The CDR3 totals 15 residues. The CDR3 DNA is TGTGCCAGCAGCTTGGGGGGCCAGGCAACTAATGAGCAGTTCTTC. Translation gives CASSLGGQATNEQFF.

The chain links TRBV18 to TRBJ1-5; the match to TRBD1 covers 7 bases. Germline CDR1 is KGHSH and CDR2 is LQKENI. V dropped 6 bases and J dropped 6; count of bases not matched to a gene: 14. This CDR3 spans 16 amino acids. CDR3 sequence: CASSPTTGVAPQPQHF. In DNA form, the CDR3 reads TGTGCCAGCTCTCCAACCACAGGGGTAGCCCCTCAGCCCCAGCATTTT.

The rearrangement links TRBV5-1 to TRBJ1-4, with 7 nucleotides matching TRBD1. CDR1 and CDR2 (germline): SGHRS, YFSETQ. The CDR3 extends over 15 amino acids. J lost 4 bases, V lost 0 bases, and 3 bases had no gene match. The DNA of the CDR3 is TGCGCCAGCAGCTTGGGAGACAGGGATAATGAAAAACTGTTTTTT. This encodes CASSLGDRDNEKLFF.

The gene calls are TRBV4-3 and TRBJ2-7; D may match TRBD1 or TRBD2 (7 bases each). V was pared by 1 base and J by 0 bases, with 16 bases between. Germline V gene data show CDR1 as LGHNA and CDR2 as YSLEER. This CDR3 is 17 amino acids long. The chain's CDR3 is CASSQVAGGGISYEQYF. CDR3 in DNA: TGCGCCAGCAGCCAAGTGGCAGGGGGGGGGATCTCCTACGAGCAGTACTTC.

V and J are TRBV19 and TRBJ2-3; TRBD1 is a possible D gene (5 bases). Germline V gene data show CDR1 as LNHDA and CDR2 as SQIVND (reference sequence). Trimming left V 3 bases short and J 5 bases short, with 9 bases between. This CDR3 region has 13 residues. CDR3 residues: CASSIRVQDTQYF. CDR3 DNA sequence: TGTGCCAGTAGTATCAGGGTCCAAGATACGCAGTATTTT.

The rearrangement uses TRBV10-3 and TRBJ2-2, with a possible D match to TRBD1 (5 bases). The V gene lost 5 bases and the J gene lost 2 bases, with 9 bases spanning the gap. Germline values: CDR1 ENHRY, CDR2 SYGVKD. This CDR3 is built from 14 residues. CDR3 in amino acids: CAISKGVNTGELFF. The CDR3 region has the DNA TGTGCCATCAGTAAAGGGGTCAACACCGGGGAGCTGTTTTTT.

This rearrangement joins TRBV2 to TRBJ2-5, with TRBD1 matching 7 bases. This CDR3 region has 13 residues. The ends lost 8 bases at V and 3 bases at J; junction bases unmatched: 6. Germline V gene lookup returns CDR1 SNHLY and CDR2 FYNNEI. The CDR3 here is CASRFDREETQYF. For the CDR3, the DNA is TGTGCCAGCCGCTTCGACAGGGAAGAGACCCAGTACTTC.

The chain recombines TRBV19 with TRBJ2-5; no clear D gene. V gave up 4 bases and J gave up 1 base, with 7 bases separating them. This CDR3 contains 13 residues. The germline gives CDR1 LNHDA, CDR2 SQIVND (reference sequence). The CDR3 DNA reads as TGTGCCAGTAGTACACACCCCCAAGAGACCCAGTACTTC. Amino acid sequence: CASSTHPQETQYF.

The chain joins TRBV11-2 to TRBJ1-1; 7 bases are shared with TRBD1. This CDR3 is built from 15 residues. Unmatched junction bases numbered 8, after V lost 4 bases and J lost 3 bases. Germline lookup yields CDR1 SGHAT and CDR2 FQNNGV. Written as DNA, the CDR3 is TGTGCCAGCAGCTATCAGACAGGGACGTACACTGAAGCTTTCTTT. Residues: CASSYQTGTYTEAFF.

This clone appeared a single time. This rearrangement joins TRBV6-6 to TRBJ1-1; TRBD1 aligns across 7 bases. CDR1 is MNHNY and CDR2 is SVGAGI in the germline V gene (reference sequence). V lost 6 bases to trimming and J lost 0 bases; unmatched junction nucleotides: 4. This CDR3 spans 14 amino acids. The CDR3 region is CASSPGTVNTEAFF. The CDR3 DNA follows: TGTGCCAGCAGCCCCGGGACAGTGAACACTGAAGCTTTCTTT.

The chain links TRBV29-1 to TRBJ2-1, with D perhaps matching TRBD1 or TRBD2 (5 bases each). The CDR3 has 12 residues. Germline V lookup: CDR1 SQVTM, CDR2 ANQGSEA. The germline V and J ends were trimmed by 7 bases and 0 bases, with 7 bases remaining between them. The CDR3 region has the DNA TGCAGCGGGGGGAGCTCCTACAATGAGCAGTTCTTC. It codes for CSGGSSYNEQFF.

The gene calls are TRBV6-5 and TRBJ1-2, with unresolved D. Trimming shortened V by 5 bases and J by 6 bases, and 7 bases separated the two germline ends. Germline CDR1 reads MNHEY; CDR2 reads SVGAGI. The CDR3 length is 11 residues. The CDR3 here is CASSSRDGYTF. Written as DNA, the CDR3 is TGTGCCAGCAGTAGCCGAGATGGCTACACCTTC.

The chain links TRBV6-1 to TRBJ1-2; TRBD1 is a possible D gene (5 bases). Germline V gene sequence: CDR1 MNHNS, CDR2 SASEGT. The V end lost 0 bases, the J end lost 5 bases, and 10 bases lay between the germline ends. The CDR3 runs 14 residues. DNA of the CDR3: TGTGCCAGCAGTGAAGCGCTGGGACCATATGGCTACACCTTC. This codes for CASSEALGPYGYTF.

The gene calls are TRBV20-1 and TRBJ1-2; 8 nucleotides line up with TRBD1. V shed 3 bases and J 10 bases; nucleotides not matched to a gene: 4. This CDR3 spans 11 amino acids. The germline V gene encodes CDR1 DFQATT and CDR2 SNEGSKA (reference sequence). CDR3 nucleotides: TGCAGTGCTAGGGACAGGGTGGACTACACCTTC. Its protein is CSARDRVDYTF.

The chain recombines TRBV21-1 with TRBJ1-6; no check of the table's D call, TRBD1, against the DNA was made. TRBV21-1 is a recognized pseudogene. The CDR3 has 23 amino acids. The DNA of the CDR3 is TGTGCCAGCAGCAAAGGCTACAGGGGGCGTACCGTTTCCTCGAGCTCCTATAATTCACCCCTCCACTTT. Its translation: CASSKGYRGRTVSSSSYNSPLHF.

The chain recombines TRBV7-3 with TRBJ1-1, with TRBD1 as a possible D gene (6 bases). CDR3 length equals 15 residues. The V end was cut by 2 bases, the J end by 3 bases, with 13 bases between. Germline CDR1 is SGHTA and CDR2 is FQGTGA. CDR3 residues: CASSLVGGKDTEAFF. CDR3 coding DNA: TGTGCCAGCAGCTTAGTAGGGGGAAAGGACACTGAAGCTTTCTTT. The full variable domain, in which reference TRBV7-3 and TRBJ1-1 provide the parts outside the CDR3, is GAGVSQTPSNKVTEKGKYVELRCDPISGHTALYWYRQSLGQGPEFLIYFQGTGAADDSGLPNDRFFAVRPEGSVSTLKIQRTERGDSAVYLCASSLVGGKDTEAFFGQGTRLTVV.

The chain recombines TRBV11-2 with TRBJ1-2; D call uncertain. The CDR3 extends over 12 amino acids. Germline CDR1 and CDR2: SGHAT and FQNNGV. Trimming shortened V by 1 base and J by 4 bases, and 4 bases separated the two germline ends. CDR3 loop: CASSLGSYGYTF. The CDR3 nucleotides read TGTGCCAGCAGCTTAGGCAGCTATGGCTACACCTTC.

This chain joins TRBV6-5 and TRBJ2-1; D is unclear. This CDR3 is 14 amino acids long. The germline V gene encodes CDR1 MNHEY and CDR2 SVGAGI. Trimming removed 5 bases from V and 2 bases from J, with 10 bases in between. The CDR3 loop is CASSRADPYNEQFF. CDR3 sequence (DNA): TGTGCCAGCAGTCGGGCTGACCCCTACAATGAGCAGTTCTTC.

The V gene is TRBV6-1, the J gene TRBJ1-3, with D uncertain. CDR1 MNHNS and CDR2 SASEGT come from the germline V gene. The CDR3 totals 15 residues. Trimming shortened V by 2 bases and J by 0 bases, and 8 bases separated the two germline ends. The CDR3 reads CASSEILYSGNTIYF. The CDR3 bases are TGTGCCAGCAGTGAAATATTATACTCTGGAAACACCATATATTTT.